Listed below are T cell receptor beta chains from one sample, sequenced in a study of blood T cell repertoires in COVID-19. Measured with immunoSEQ multiplex PCR; TCRdb has only the in-frame clones, and not every one. Of fewer than 250,000 clones listed, about 84% were seen once; the top ten hold 1.8%. Sequenced: PBMCs or T cells enriched from blood (not recorded which). These receptors were collected from a man aged 55 to 70 who had recovered from COVID-19. The CDR3 runs from the conserved cysteine through the conserved F or W. A D gene is named only where the DNA matches it firmly. For some rows the clone size is stated as once, few or many, or as a class when expanded; others skip it.

>NA|TRBV19|TRBJ1-1|NA
CASTLRGTEAFF
TGTGCCAGTACCCTGCGGGGTACTGAAGCTTTCTTT
>NA|TRBV5-1|TRBJ2-2|TRBD1
CASSRSTGAVGELFF
TGCGCCAGCAGCCGTTCGACAGGGGCGGTCGGGGAGCTGTTTTTT
>NA|TRBV5-1|TRBJ2-3|TRBD1
CASSAGTGSRTDTQYF
TGCGCCAGCAGCGCCGGGACAGGGAGCAGGACAGATACGCAGTATTTT
>NA|TRBV4-1|TRBJ1-2|NA
CASSQDPTGNGYTF
TGCGCCAGCAGCCAAGATCCCACAGGGAACGGCTACACCTTC
>NA|TRBV5-5|TRBJ2-2|TRBD2
CASSSGLAGGLANTGELFF
TGTGCCAGCAGCTCGGGACTAGCGGGGGGACTCGCAAACACCGGGGAGCTGTTTTTT
>once|TRBV3-1/TRBV3-2|TRBJ1-6|NA
CASSQDLAVSSYNSPLHF
TGTGCCAGCAGCCAAGATCTAGCGGTGAGCTCCTATAATTCACCCCTCCACTTT
>NA|TRBV6-2/TRBV6-3|TRBJ1-5|NA
CASSYPPGGGAYSNQPQHF
TGTGCCAGCAGTTATCCGCCCGGCGGGGGGGCCTATAGCAATCAGCCCCAGCATTTT
>NA|TRBV5-1|TRBJ2-7|NA
CASSLDAGGYEQYF
TGCGCCAGCAGCTTGGACGCCGGGGGCTACGAGCAGTACTTC
>once|TRBV7-9|TRBJ1-2|NA
CASSRTDNYGYTF
TGTGCCAGCAGTAGGACAGACAACTATGGCTACACCTTC
>NA|TRBV6-5|TRBJ2-3|TRBD1
CASSRGTGVGDTQYF
TGTGCCAGCAGTAGGGGGACAGGGGTTGGAGATACGCAGTATTTT
>NA|TRBV7-2|TRBJ1-2|NA
CASSLSGYGYTF
TGTGCCAGCAGCCTTTCAGGGTATGGCTACACCTTC
>NA|TRBV7-9|TRBJ1-4|NA
CASSNGQSEKLFF
TGTGCCAGCAGCAACGGACAGAGCGAAAAACTGTTTTTT
>NA|TRBV3-1/TRBV3-2|TRBJ1-2|NA
CASSQAAVNPYGYTF
TGTGCCAGCAGCCAAGCTGCGGTGAACCCTTATGGCTACACCTTC
>NA|TRBV5-3|TRBJ1-5|NA
CAGAGVDSNQPQHF
TGTGCCGGCGCAGGGGTGGATAGCAATCAGCCCCAGCATTTT
>NA|TRBV10-3|TRBJ2-7|NA
CAISGSSSYEQYF
TGTGCCATCAGTGGCTCCAGCTCCTACGAGCAGTACTTC
>NA|TRBV16|TRBJ2-6|TRBD1
CASSLSQGAPGANVLTF
TGTGCCAGCAGCCTCTCTCAGGGGGCCCCTGGGGCCAACGTCCTGACTTTC
>NA|TRBV6-2/TRBV6-3|TRBJ1-2|NA
CASSYDTTNYGYTF
TGTGCCAGCAGTTACGACACCACTAACTATGGCTACACCTTC
>NA|TRBV7-8|TRBJ2-7|NA
CASSLALARGEQYF
TGTGCCAGCAGCTTAGCGCTTGCCAGAGGCGAGCAGTACTTC
>NA|TRBV6-5|TRBJ2-5|TRBD1
CASSLPPGQQETQYF
TGTGCCAGCAGTCTCCCACCGGGACAGCAAGAGACCCAGTACTTC
>NA|TRBV19|TRBJ1-4|NA
CASSIQGSNEKLFF
TGTGCCAGTAGTATACAGGGGTCTAATGAAAAACTGTTTTTT
>NA|TRBV5-1|TRBJ1-1|TRBD1
CASSTDRGLLTFF
TGCGCCAGCAGCACGGACAGGGGATTATTAACTTTCTTT
>NA|TRBV7-2|TRBJ1-1|TRBD1
CASSGQVHTEAFF
TGTGCCAGCAGCGGACAGGTGCACACTGAAGCTTTCTTT
>NA|TRBV19|TRBJ1-4|NA
CASRKTGTTNEKLFF
TGTGCCAGTAGAAAAACAGGCACAACTAATGAAAAACTGTTTTTT
>NA|TRBV7-6|TRBJ1-5|TRBD1
CASSQTGGGYQPQHF
TGTGCCAGCAGCCAGACAGGAGGGGGCTATCAGCCCCAGCATTTT
>NA|TRBV6-5|TRBJ1-3|TRBD1
CASSSGQGNTIYF
TGTGCCAGCAGCTCGGGACAGGGAAACACCATATATTTT
>NA|TRBV6-5|TRBJ1-6|TRBD1
CASMPRTGMDSPLHF
TGTGCCAGCATGCCTAGGACAGGGATGGATTCACCCCTCCACTTT
>NA|TRBV19|TRBJ1-5|NA
CASRRMYSNQPQHF
TGTGCCAGTAGGAGGATGTATAGCAATCAGCCCCAGCATTTT
>NA|TRBV10-3|TRBJ1-6|TRBD1
CAISGQGFNSPLHF
TGTGCCATCAGCGGACAGGGGTTTAATTCACCCCTCCACTTT
>NA|TRBV7-2|TRBJ1-2|TRBD1
CASSFGQGAGYTF
TGTGCCAGCAGCTTCGGACAGGGGGCGGGCTACACCTTC
>NA|TRBV7-2|TRBJ1-5|TRBD1
CASSPQGAGQPQHF
TGTGCCAGCAGTCCTCAGGGGGCTGGACAGCCCCAGCATTTT